One and the same sample provided the 2 T cell receptor beta chains below, sequenced in a study of early T cells in non-severe SARS-CoV-2 infection. TCRdb itself ran the 5' RACE reads through MiXCR, one entry per CDR3 protein. Of tens of thousands of distinct CDR3 sequences in the sample, approximately 10% were seen once. Sequencing was performed on whole blood, taken at baseline. These receptors all come from an adult who was a healthcare worker with PCR-confirmed SARS-CoV-2 infection or an uninfected control (not recorded which).

This clonotype has just a few counts. The CDR3 nucleotides read TGTGCCAGCAGCTTAAATCCTCGTTCGGGCAGCCTGGGAAATGAGCAGTTCTTC. It yields the protein CASSLNPRSGSLGNEQFF. The gene calls are TRBV7-3 and TRBJ2-1, with no clear D. CDR3 size: 18 residues. V dropped 1 base and J dropped 7 bases, with 23 bases sitting between them. Per germline, CDR1 SGHTA and CDR2 FQGTGA.

In this sample, this clonotype turned up a few times. The rearrangement joins TRBV29-1 to TRBJ2-1; D perhaps matches TRBD1 (6 bases). V was shortened by 1 base and J by 0 bases, with 10 bases between the two germline ends. Germline V gene data show CDR1 as SQVTM and CDR2 as ANQGSEA. The CDR3 contains 15 residues. In nucleotides, the CDR3 is TGCAGCGTTGAAGGTCAGGACAGCTCCTACAATGAGCAGTTCTTC. Its protein product is CSVEGQDSSYNEQFF.